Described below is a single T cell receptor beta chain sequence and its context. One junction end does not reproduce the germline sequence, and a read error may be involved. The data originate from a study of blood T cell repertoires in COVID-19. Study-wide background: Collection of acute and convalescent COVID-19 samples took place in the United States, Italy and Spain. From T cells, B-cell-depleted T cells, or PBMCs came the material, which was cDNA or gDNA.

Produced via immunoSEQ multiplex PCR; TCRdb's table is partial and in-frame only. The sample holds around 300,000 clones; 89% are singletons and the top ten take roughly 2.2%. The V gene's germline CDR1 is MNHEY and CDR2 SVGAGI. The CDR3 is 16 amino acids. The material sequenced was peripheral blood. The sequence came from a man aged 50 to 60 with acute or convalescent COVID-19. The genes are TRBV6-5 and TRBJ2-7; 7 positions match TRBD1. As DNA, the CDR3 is TGTGCCAGCAGTCACTCCCGGACAGGCACAACCTACGAGCAGTACTTC. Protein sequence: CASSHSRTGTTYEQYF.